This TCR beta chain was sequenced in a study of blood T cell repertoires in COVID-19. The repertoire was sequenced with immunoSEQ multiplex PCR; TCRdb's copy has only in-frame clones and lacks some. The sample shows 30,000 to 40,000 clones, 90% of them seen only once. The V end lost 3 bases, the J end lost 4 bases, and 13 bases lay between the germline ends. CDR3 length equals 15 residues. Germline values: CDR1 LNHDA, CDR2 SQIVND (reference sequence). The chain couples TRBV19 to TRBJ2-1, with D perhaps matching TRBD1 (7 bases). Source material: peripheral blood. The receptor was derived from a human donor in a cohort sampled during active COVID-19. CDR3 in amino acids: CASSIGGTDYNEQFF. The DNA of the CDR3 is TGTGCCAGTAGTATCGGAGGGACAGATTACAATGAGCAGTTCTTC.